These 18 T cell receptor beta chains share one sample of origin, sequenced in a study of cytomegalovirus exposure and HLA in healthy donors. Amplification used 60 Vbeta primers and 13 Jbeta primers. Produced via immunoSEQ multiplex PCR; TCRdb's table is partial and in-frame only. The sample includes 110,000 to 150,000 clones, 9.7% seen only once; the top ten take under 2%. The sequencing input was PBMCs. The origin of the receptors is a man over 45 in good health and CMV-seronegative.

About this clone: Other DNA variants within this sample encode the same CDR3. V is TRBV2 and J is TRBJ1-2, with 8 nucleotides matching TRBD1. This CDR3 spans 13 amino acids. Germline trimming cut 4 bases from V and 2 bases from J; bases unmatched to any gene: 0. Germline loops: CDR1 SNHLY, CDR2 FYNNEI. The CDR3 sequence is CASSGQGNYGYTF. The CDR3 coding sequence is TGTGCCAGCAGTGGACAGGGGAACTATGGCTACACCTTC.

Concerning this clone: This sample includes further DNA sequences coding for the same CDR3. V is TRBV6-6 and J is TRBJ1-2; 7 nucleotides line up with TRBD1. The CDR3 has 13 residues. CDR1 MNHNY and CDR2 SVGAGI come from the germline V gene (reference sequence). Losses at the gene ends were 6 bases for V and 2 bases for J; bases not matched to a gene: 3. For the CDR3, the DNA is TGTGCCAGCAGCCTGACAGGGAACTATGGCTACACCTTC. Amino acid sequence: CASSLTGNYGYTF.

This clone was seen a few times. The chain has TRBV7-9 and TRBJ2-3, with 8 bases lining up with TRBD1. The V gene end was trimmed by 5 bases and the J gene end by 5 bases; junction bases not matched to a gene: 12. The CDR3 totals 16 residues. CDR1 SEHNR and CDR2 FQNEAQ come from the germline V gene (reference sequence). In DNA, the CDR3 is TGTGCCAGCAGCGACCTAGGACAGGGAGAAAAAGATACGCAGTATTTT. This codes for CASSDLGQGEKDTQYF.

This clone showed up just a few times. The gene calls are TRBV18 and TRBJ1-5; D not resolved. Germline V gene sequence: CDR1 KGHSH, CDR2 LQKENI. Trimming pared 1 base from V and 7 bases from J, leaving 14 bases between. The CDR3 is 15 residues long. The CDR3 region is CASSPRQDVKQPQHF. In nucleotides, the CDR3 is TGTGCCAGCTCACCACGGCAGGATGTGAAGCAGCCCCAGCATTTT.

The rearrangement joins TRBV4-1 to TRBJ1-4; D remains unclear. The CDR3 length is 15 residues. V lost 0 bases and J 6 bases, leaving 11 bases between the germline ends. Germline CDR1 MGHRA, CDR2 YSYEKL. CDR3 coding DNA: TGCGCCAGCAGCCAAGATCGGGGAGATGATGAAAAACTGTTTTTT. Translating it yields CASSQDRGDDEKLFF.

Only a few counts were recorded for this clone. V is TRBV27 and J is TRBJ2-7; 9 nucleotides align to TRBD2. CDR1 is MNHEY and CDR2 is SMNVEV in the germline V gene (reference sequence). The CDR3 totals 13 residues. J gave up 2 bases and V 5 bases, and 1 base lay outside the gene matches. In DNA, the CDR3 is TGTGCCAGCAGTCGCGGGGGGGCCTACGAGCAGTACTTC. Protein product: CASSRGGAYEQYF.

The J gene is TRBJ1-1, the V gene TRBV2; 9 nucleotides match TRBD1. V lost 2 bases and J lost 6; bases outside the gene matches: 7. Germline V CDR1 and CDR2: SNHLY, FYNNEI. The CDR3 contains 15 residues. As DNA, the CDR3 is TGTGCCAGCAGTGAACCGGGACAGGGAGGGGCTGAAGCTTTCTTT. This translates into CASSEPGQGGAEAFF. Complete variable domain (other parts from reference TRBV2 and TRBJ1-1): EPEVTQTPSHQVTQMGQEVILRCVPISNHLYFYWYRQILGQKVEFLVSFYNNEISEKSEIFDDQFSVERPDGSNFTLKIRSTKLEDSAMYFCASSEPGQGGAEAFFGQGTRLTVV.

The sample holds many counts of this clone. The V call is TRBV4-2, the J call TRBJ1-2; TRBD1 might be the D (6 bases). Trimming left V 4 bases short and J 7 bases short, with 16 bases between. Germline lookup yields CDR1 LGHNA and CDR2 YNFKEQ. This CDR3 has 14 amino acids. The CDR3 DNA reads as TGTGCCAGCAGCCCGGACCAGGGGCGCGGTGGCTACACCTTC. Encoded protein: CASSPDQGRGGYTF.

This clone was found a few times. The J gene is TRBJ2-2, the V gene TRBV19; 7 bases are shared with TRBD1. The trim removed 5 bases at V and 7 bases at J, leaving 10 bases unmatched. The CDR3 contains 15 residues. The germline CDR1 and CDR2 sequences are LNHDA and SQIVND (reference sequence). CDR3: CASSRDRDVHGELFF. The CDR3 DNA sequence: TGTGCCAGTAGTCGCGACAGGGATGTACACGGGGAGCTGTTTTTT. The whole variable domain, filled in from reference TRBV19 and TRBJ2-2, reads DGGITQSPKYLFRKEGQNVTLSCEQNLNHDAMYWYRQDPGQGLRLIYYSQIVNDFQKGDIAEGYSVSREKKESFPLTVTSAQKNPTAFYLCASSRDRDVHGELFFGEGSRLTVL.

V and J are TRBV7-9 and TRBJ2-7; 10 bases are a match to TRBD2. Germline loops: CDR1 SEHNR, CDR2 FQNEAQ (reference sequence). The V segment lost 1 base and the J segment 4 bases; nucleotides outside the gene matches: 4. This CDR3 region has 15 residues. The DNA of the CDR3 is TGTGCCAGCAGCTTAGATCTAGCGGGAGCATACGAGCAGTACTTC. Translated, it gives CASSLDLAGAYEQYF.

The J gene is TRBJ2-2, the V gene TRBV5-1; a weak D match, TRBD1 (5 bases). In germline, CDR1 is SGHRS, CDR2 YFSETQ. The CDR3 totals 17 residues. The V end was cut by 0 bases, the J end by 3 bases, with 15 bases between. CDR3 sequence: CASSLEIWTKDTGELFF. The CDR3 DNA follows: TGCGCCAGCAGCTTGGAGATTTGGACAAAAGACACCGGGGAGCTGTTTTTT.

This clone was counted only a few times. The chain recombines TRBV29-1 with TRBJ2-7; weak D call: TRBD1 (6 bases). Trimming cost V 4 bases and J 5 bases, with 12 bases left between them. CDR1 and CDR2 from the germline V gene are SQVTM and ANQGSEA. This CDR3 contains 12 residues. CDR3 in amino acids: CSVAGQRNEQYF. The CDR3 DNA reads TGCAGCGTTGCAGGACAGAGGAACGAGCAGTACTTC.

V is TRBV6-1 and J is TRBJ1-3, with 7 bases aligning to TRBD1. The CDR3 is 13 amino acids. The germline gives CDR1 MNHNS, CDR2 SASEGT. Unmatched junction bases numbered 7, after V lost 9 bases and J lost 5 bases. For the CDR3, the DNA is TGTGCCAGAAAGGACAGGTTAAGAAACACCATATATTTT. Its translation: CARKDRLRNTIYF.

This chain connects TRBV2 to TRBJ2-7, with 7 bases aligning to TRBD2. Germline V gives CDR1 SNHLY, CDR2 FYNNEI. The CDR3 loop spans 15 amino acids. The trim removed 7 bases at V and 2 bases at J, leaving 11 bases unmatched. Written as DNA, the CDR3 is TGTGCCAGCATTAACGCCCGCGGGGGAACCTACGAGCAGTACTTC. This sequence encodes CASINARGGTYEQYF.

The chain couples TRBV6-6 to TRBJ2-5, with 12 positions matching TRBD2. Germline values: CDR1 MNHNY, CDR2 SVGAGI (reference sequence). The CDR3 consists of 16 residues. After removal of 6 bases from V and 5 bases from J, the junction contained 10 bases not matched to a gene. The CDR3 DNA is TGTGCCAGCAGCCTCTTGGCTAGCGGGGGGGCGGAGACCCAGTACTTC. It yields the protein CASSLLASGGAETQYF.

This rearrangement joins TRBV5-6 to TRBJ2-7, with TRBD2 matching over 7 bases. Germline lookup yields CDR1 SGHDT and CDR2 YYEEEE. The junction had 10 bases not matched to a gene; V was cut back by 0 bases and J by 7 bases. The CDR3 is made up of 15 amino acids. CDR3 protein: CASSLGGRAKGEQYF. CDR3 bases: TGTGCCAGCAGCTTGGGCGGGAGAGCGAAAGGGGAGCAGTACTTC.

The chain has TRBV28 and TRBJ2-7, with 9 bases matching TRBD1. Losses at the gene ends were 5 bases for V and 6 bases for J; bases not matched to a gene: 11. Germline CDR1 is MDHEN and CDR2 is SYDVKM. The length of the CDR3 is 15 residues. The CDR3 nucleotides read TGTGCCAGCAGTCCCCCGTCGGGACAGGGAGGCGAGCAGTACTTC. It codes for CASSPPSGQGGEQYF. Looking up the rest from reference TRBV28 and TRBJ2-7 gives the full variable domain: DVKVTQSSRYLVKRTGEKVFLECVQDMDHENMFWYRQDPGLGLRLIYFSYDVKMKEKGDIPEGYSVSREKKERFSLILESASTNQTSMYLCASSPPSGQGGEQYFGPGTRLTVT.

This clone was seen more than once but under ten times. V usage is TRBV30 and J usage is TRBJ1-3; possibly TRBD1 for D (6 bases). Germline values: CDR1 GTSNPN, CDR2 SVGIG (reference sequence). Trimming removed 4 bases at V and 4 bases at J, with 14 bases between. The CDR3 has 14 residues. The CDR3 reads CAWKRGDRGNTIYF. Here the CDR3 DNA reads TGTGCCTGGAAAAGGGGTGACAGGGGAAACACCATATATTTT.